A selection of T cell receptor beta chains follows, all from one sample in a study. TCRdb reprocessed the RT-PCR reads with MiXCR, giving one entry per CDR3 protein. The sample has about 680,000 distinct CDR3 sequences; about 14% are singletons. The sequencing sample was made of memory CD4+ T cells from blood. These receptors all come from a female donor in good health, serving as a healthy control. Each CDR3 is given with its conserved first and last residue. Each record gives: CDR3 protein, J gene, clone size, V gene. Clone size is not always given. Where it is, it says once, few, many or a class for expanded clones.

CDR3: CASSLVFRRGNSGGNEQFF
J: TRBJ2-1
size: many
V: TRBV5-5

CDR3: CASRDHSGTDTQYF
J: TRBJ2-3
size: few
V: TRBV7-9

CDR3: CASSLTQGGGYTF
J: TRBJ1-2
size: many
V: TRBV27

CDR3: CASSLGGPTQYF
J: TRBJ2-5
size: many
V: TRBV11-2

CDR3: CASSLGLAGERPYEQYF
J: TRBJ2-7
size: few
V: TRBV12-3/TRBV12-4

CDR3: CATSDLLTGDTGELFF
J: TRBJ2-2
size: -
V: TRBV24-1

CDR3: CASSFGHGAYEQYF
J: TRBJ2-7
size: few
V: TRBV5-1

CDR3: CASSLQGAFGTDTQYF
J: TRBJ2-3
size: many
V: TRBV12-3/TRBV12-4

CDR3: CSATPTTGLITDTQYF
J: TRBJ2-3
size: few
V: TRBV20-1

CDR3: CSVRGSNQPQHF
J: TRBJ1-5
size: many
V: TRBV29-1

CDR3: CASSGSTSYNYGYTF
J: TRBJ1-2
size: -
V: TRBV6-1

CDR3: CASSFLVGDGEQYF
J: TRBJ2-7
size: -
V: TRBV12-3/TRBV12-4

CDR3: CASTEAGGNTIYF
J: TRBJ1-3
size: few
V: TRBV6-1

CDR3: CASSLRDRKLNEAFF
J: TRBJ1-1
size: -
V: TRBV5-1

CDR3: CASSFHRGPVGNTIYF
J: TRBJ1-3
size: -
V: TRBV12-3/TRBV12-4

CDR3: CASSLLAGAYNEQFF
J: TRBJ2-1
size: many
V: TRBV5-1

CDR3: CASSTGGDNYEQYF
J: TRBJ2-7
size: -
V: TRBV5-4

CDR3: CASSLGVLAGYGYTF
J: TRBJ1-2
size: few
V: TRBV12-3/TRBV12-4

CDR3: CASSQNQNTEAFF
J: TRBJ1-1
size: few
V: TRBV5-1

CDR3: CASSQGVRVSPLHF
J: TRBJ1-6
size: many
V: TRBV3-1

CDR3: CASRRTFGGAGNTIYF
J: TRBJ1-3
size: few
V: TRBV11-2

CDR3: CSANGASGLQETQYF
J: TRBJ2-5
size: few
V: TRBV20-1

CDR3: CATSRGSLDLTEQYF
J: TRBJ2-7
size: -
V: TRBV15

CDR3: CASSQVDQTQYF
J: TRBJ2-5
size: -
V: TRBV4-2

CDR3: CASGDRVREQYF
J: TRBJ2-7
size: -
V: TRBV28

CDR3: CSAPDYNSGNTIYF
J: TRBJ1-3
size: few
V: TRBV20-1

CDR3: CASSVQGYGANVLTF
J: TRBJ2-6
size: few
V: TRBV7-9

CDR3: CASSFRGGTAYNEQFF
J: TRBJ2-1
size: few
V: TRBV5-1

CDR3: CAISESPKGEDTQYF
J: TRBJ2-3
size: many
V: TRBV10-3

CDR3: CASSQSLQGWETQYF
J: TRBJ2-5
size: few
V: TRBV4-3

CDR3: CASSFGEVRNEQFF
J: TRBJ2-1
size: few
V: TRBV5-1

CDR3: CSARLPAGGGGYTF
J: TRBJ1-2
size: many
V: TRBV20-1

CDR3: CASSLQGLLYEQYF
J: TRBJ2-7
size: few
V: TRBV28

CDR3: CASSRGSTAYNEQFF
J: TRBJ2-1
size: -
V: TRBV12-3/TRBV12-4

CDR3: CASSYSFRSYEQYF
J: TRBJ2-7
size: many
V: TRBV6-5

CDR3: CSAHGLDYGYTF
J: TRBJ1-2
size: -
V: TRBV20-1

CDR3: CASSVEGTVVGYGYTF
J: TRBJ1-2
size: -
V: TRBV9

CDR3: CASSSRGVETQYF
J: TRBJ2-5
size: many
V: TRBV27

CDR3: CASSPPVLSGRTYEQYF
J: TRBJ2-7
size: few
V: TRBV4-2

CDR3: CASSPKTSGRDTQYF
J: TRBJ2-3
size: -
V: TRBV9

CDR3: CASSQDLTATNEKLFF
J: TRBJ1-4
size: few
V: TRBV4-2

CDR3: CSAPSGSSSPLHF
J: TRBJ1-6
size: few
V: TRBV20-1

CDR3: CATSDQLAGINNEQFF
J: TRBJ2-1
size: few
V: TRBV24-1

CDR3: CSASAGTNTGELFF
J: TRBJ2-2
size: few
V: TRBV29-1

CDR3: CAIRSQSSGNTIYF
J: TRBJ1-3
size: many
V: TRBV10-3

CDR3: CASSLAPTRGSYNEQFF
J: TRBJ2-1
size: few
V: TRBV7-2

CDR3: CASSYTPTRGYTF
J: TRBJ1-2
size: few
V: TRBV5-1

CDR3: CSLQAPMPNNEQYF
J: TRBJ2-7
size: few
V: TRBV20-1

CDR3: CASSLGQGSYTQYF
J: TRBJ2-3
size: -
V: TRBV11-2

CDR3: CATSRDRGKPQHF
J: TRBJ1-5
size: -
V: TRBV15

CDR3: CASSPSVSNLHF
J: TRBJ1-6
size: -
V: TRBV3-1

CDR3: CASSQESGAGSYEQYF
J: TRBJ2-7
size: -
V: TRBV3-1

CDR3: CASSYYSGNTIYF
J: TRBJ1-3
size: many
V: TRBV6-5

CDR3: CASSWQGSPDTQYF
J: TRBJ2-3
size: -
V: TRBV11-1

CDR3: CASTLLGTGIKGYTF
J: TRBJ1-2
size: few
V: TRBV28